This paragraph reports one T cell receptor beta chain. This clone's antigen is unknown. One base away there is no much larger clone; base qualities are not given. TCRbeta CDR3 regions were amplified from genomic DNA using the immunoSEQ Assay, a bias-controlled multiplex PCR. The original methods were these. Nucleated cell counts per sample were estimated from amplification of reference gene primers within the assay. To quantify the absolute abundance of each unique TCRbeta CDR3 rearrangement, sequence reads were collapsed and filtered. For each sample, productive Simpson clonality was calculated as the square root of Simpson's diversity index across productive rearrangements. TCRdb re-hosts the immuneACCESS table, in-frame sequences only. Its copies lack some clones; in the studies checked, an unresolved V gene accounts for under half of them, and the cause for the rest is not known. The V and J calls and the clone size are those of that table, but D and trimming were determined from the DNA. A total of some 400,000 clones appear in this sample, approximately 91% of them only once. Roughly 0.86% of the sample is taken by the ten largest.

The entry originates in a study of blood T cell repertoires in COVID-19 (dated by TCRdb to the early 2020s). In the study overall: Collaborator samples came from the United States, Italy and Spain and covered acute and convalescent phases of COVID-19. The material from the prospective study consisted of cDNA or gDNA derived from T cells, B-cell-depleted T cells, or PBMCs. The dataset comprised deeply sampled blood TCRbeta repertoires from subjects exposed to, actively infected with, or recovered from COVID-19. The repertoires were made available in a free public database intended to serve as a resource for research on the immune response to SARS-CoV-2. Samples came from the ongoing ImmuneRACE study (first 160 participants) plus 1,254 subjects from 6 global collaborators. A de-identified subject ID, COVID-19 status, age in years and sex were almost always included in the sample metadata. Where HLA class I and class II types were available, the types were taken from metadata supplied by the sample provider, not from assay-based typing.

On the study overall, not on this receptor specifically: The amount of clinical and demographic metadata varied by source and participant and was provided uncurated.

In the prospective study, participants were about 18 to 100 years old, resided in fewer than 25 geographic areas of the United States, and were enrolled through a virtual design. Cohort assignment in the prospective study relied on participant-reported clinical history from a screening survey and a study questionnaire. A participant counted as exposed if, within 2 weeks of entering the study, that participant had been in contact with someone who had a PCR-confirmed or clinician-diagnosed COVID-19 case. Each participant in the prospective study had whole blood, serum and a nasopharyngeal or oropharyngeal swab collected by mobile phlebotomists. Over a 2-month period, participants in the prospective study had the option of providing additional blood draws and questionnaires. Blood samples from the prospective study were shipped frozen or at room temperature prior to DNA extraction. The CDR1 and CDR2 encoded by the germline V gene (reference sequence) are GTSNPN and SVGIG. Its CDR3 holds 12 amino acids, cysteine through phenylalanine. Left in the record is the CDR3 DNA by itself, 36 bases read in frame from the first base. Unmatched junction bases come to 3, with V trimmed by 3 bases and J by 5 bases.

The source of this sequence is a woman between 40 and 55 years old who had been exposed to COVID-19. In this chain, TRBV30 is recombined with TRBJ1-1; TRBD1 agrees with 7 junctional bases. Sequences were obtained from PBMCs or T cells enriched from blood (not recorded which). The CDR3 amino acid sequence is: CAWSKQGTEAFF. In nucleotides, the sequence is TGTGCCTGGAGCAAACAGGGGACTGAAGCTTTCTTT.